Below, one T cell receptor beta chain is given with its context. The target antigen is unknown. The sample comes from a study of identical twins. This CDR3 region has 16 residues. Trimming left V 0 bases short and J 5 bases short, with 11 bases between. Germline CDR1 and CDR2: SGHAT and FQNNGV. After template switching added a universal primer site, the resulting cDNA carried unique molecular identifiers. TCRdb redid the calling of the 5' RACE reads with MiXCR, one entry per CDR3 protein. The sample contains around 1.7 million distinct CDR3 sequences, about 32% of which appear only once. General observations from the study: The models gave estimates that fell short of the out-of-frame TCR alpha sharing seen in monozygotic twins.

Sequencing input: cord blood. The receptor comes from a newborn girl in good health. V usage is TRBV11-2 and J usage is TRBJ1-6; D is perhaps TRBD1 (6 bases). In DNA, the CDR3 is TGTGCCAGCAGCTTAGAACCGGGGGCGAATAATTCACCCCTCCACTTT. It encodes CASSLEPGANNSPLHF.